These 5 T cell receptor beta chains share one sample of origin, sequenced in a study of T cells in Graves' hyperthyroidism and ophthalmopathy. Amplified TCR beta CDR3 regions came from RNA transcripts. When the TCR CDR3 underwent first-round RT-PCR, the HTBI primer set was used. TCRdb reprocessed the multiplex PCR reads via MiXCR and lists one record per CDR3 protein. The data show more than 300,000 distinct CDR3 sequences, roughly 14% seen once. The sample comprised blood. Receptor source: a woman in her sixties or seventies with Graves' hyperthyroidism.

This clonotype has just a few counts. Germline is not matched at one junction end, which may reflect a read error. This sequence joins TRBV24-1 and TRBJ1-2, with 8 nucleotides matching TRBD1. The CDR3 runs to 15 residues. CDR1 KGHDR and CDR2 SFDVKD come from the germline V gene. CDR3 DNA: TGTGCCACCGGTGACGATGACAGGGGTAATTATGGCTACACCTTC. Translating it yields CATGDDDRGNYGYTF.

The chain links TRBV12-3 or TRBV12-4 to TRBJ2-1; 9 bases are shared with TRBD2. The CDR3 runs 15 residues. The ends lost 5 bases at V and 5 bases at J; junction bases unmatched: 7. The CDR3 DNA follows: TGTGCCAGCAGTCCCTCTAGCGGGATAAACAATGAGCAGTTCTTC. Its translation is CASSPSSGINNEQFF.

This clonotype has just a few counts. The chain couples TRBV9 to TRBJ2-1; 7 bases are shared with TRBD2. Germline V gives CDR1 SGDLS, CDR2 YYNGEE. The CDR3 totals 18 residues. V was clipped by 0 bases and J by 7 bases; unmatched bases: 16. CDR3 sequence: CASSVAVSGTASLNEQFF. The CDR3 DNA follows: TGTGCCAGCAGCGTAGCGGTGAGCGGGACCGCCTCACTTAATGAGCAGTTCTTC.

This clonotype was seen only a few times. CDR3 in DNA: TGTGCCCCCCCCCCCCACAGGGACCATCAGCCCCAGCATTTT. Translation gives CAPPPHRDHQPQHF. This chain joins TRBV24-1 and TRBJ1-5, with D perhaps matching TRBD1 (6 bases). Germline CDR1 KGHDR, CDR2 SFDVKD. The CDR3 length is 14 residues. V was shortened by 12 bases and J by 5 bases, with 19 bases between the two germline ends.

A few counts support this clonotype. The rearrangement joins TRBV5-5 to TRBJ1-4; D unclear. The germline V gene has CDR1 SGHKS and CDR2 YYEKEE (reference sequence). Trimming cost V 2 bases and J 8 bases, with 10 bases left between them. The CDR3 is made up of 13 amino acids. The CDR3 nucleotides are TGTGCCAGCAGCTTCGGTGGGAGGGAAAAACTGTTTTTT. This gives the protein CASSFGGREKLFF.